The rows below give T cell receptor beta chains drawn from one sample of a study of blood T cell repertoires in COVID-19. The table came from immunoSEQ multiplex PCR; TCRdb's copy has only in-frame clones and leaves some out. Of around 130,000 clones listed, around 83% are singletons. Sequencing was performed on peripheral blood. Every receptor here comes from a man aged 30 to 39 with COVID-19, enrolled during active disease. Both conserved end residues are part of each CDR3. D genes are given only for firm matches. Expanded clones are given a class, and other clones once, few, many or no size at all.

D	size	V	J	CDR3	DNA
.	.	TRBV27	TRBJ1-5	CASSLSWAGDSNQPQHF	TGTGCCAGCAGTTTATCGTGGGCCGGTGATAGCAATCAGCCCCAGCATTTT
.	.	TRBV4-3	TRBJ1-5	CASSQDRSGQPQHF	TGCGCCAGCAGCCAAGATAGGTCAGGTCAGCCCCAGCATTTT
.	.	TRBV2	TRBJ2-3	CASSVDTASTDTQYF	TGTGCCAGCAGTGTGGACACGGCGTCCACAGATACGCAGTATTTT
.	many	TRBV30	TRBJ1-2	CAWSEEAGGYTF	TGTGCCTGGAGTGAAGAGGCTGGTGGCTACACCTTC
TRBD2	.	TRBV18	TRBJ2-1	CASSPLAGVVNEQFF	TGTGCCAGCTCACCTCTAGCGGGAGTTGTTAATGAGCAGTTCTTC
TRBD1	.	TRBV9	TRBJ2-2	CASSPRTGETGELFF	TGTGCCAGCAGCCCCAGGACAGGGGAGACCGGGGAGCTGTTTTTT
TRBD1	.	TRBV18	TRBJ2-5	CASSPTGGQDPSLQYF	TGTGCCAGCTCACCGACCGGAGGACAGGACCCCTCTCTGCAGTACTTC
.	.	TRBV7-2	TRBJ2-1	CASSQSRNEQFF	TGTGCCAGCAGCCAGTCTAGAAATGAGCAGTTCTTC
.	.	TRBV2	TRBJ1-4	CASSWTENEKLFF	TGTGCCAGCAGTTGGACAGAAAATGAAAAACTGTTTTTT
.	.	TRBV24-1	TRBJ1-5	CATSTGVSQPQHF	TGTGCCACCAGTACCGGGGTTTCACAGCCCCAGCATTTT
TRBD1	.	TRBV24-1	TRBJ1-5	CATSDSGQGYNQPQHF	TGTGCCACCAGTGACTCTGGACAGGGGTACAATCAGCCCCAGCATTTT
TRBD2	.	TRBV4-3	TRBJ2-3	CASSPGGATDTQYF	TGCGCCAGCAGCCCCGGGGGGGCTACAGATACGCAGTATTTT
.	.	TRBV1	TRBJ1-2	CTSSLSVSGGYTF	TGCACCAGCAGTCTATCGGTATCGGGAGGCTACACCTTC
TRBD2	.	TRBV24-1	TRBJ2-1	CATSDSGRADNEQFF	TGTGCCACCAGCGACAGCGGGAGGGCCGATAATGAGCAGTTCTTC
.	.	TRBV28	TRBJ2-7	CASSLVSAGTSGQYF	TGTGCCAGCAGTTTAGTTAGCGCAGGCACGTCGGGGCAGTACTTC